This TCR beta chain was sequenced during a study of shared clonotypes between healthy human individuals. Whole-study results and caveats: Sorted-subset samples were not fully sequenced, rarefaction indicated.

Trimming cost V 1 base and J 7 bases; bases outside gene matches: 12. There are 16 residues in the CDR3. Germline-derived CDR1 and CDR2 are MGHRA and YSYEKL. Generated by immunoSEQ multiplex PCR, the TCRdb table keeps only in-frame clones and is missing some. The sample lists around 560,000 clones; 95% were seen once. Remarks on this clone: Its antigen remains unidentified.

Positively selected for CCR7, the CD45RO-negative cells used as naive CD8 cells excluded terminally differentiated effector memory CD45RA+ cells. The sequence was collected from a woman aged 25 to 39 in good health. This rearrangement joins TRBV4-1 to TRBJ2-7; 8 nucleotides match TRBD1. The material sequenced was naive CD8+ T cells sorted from blood. CDR3 sequence reads: CASSQVTGTGRWEQYF. The CDR3 DNA follows: TGCGCCAGCAGCCAAGTGACCGGGACAGGCCGCTGGGAGCAGTACTTC.